The table lists the clone carrying this T cell receptor beta chain with a few counts. Profiling relied on immunoSEQ multiplex PCR, and the TCRdb table lists in-frame clones only, not all of them. The profile covers 130,000 to 150,000 clones, with around 87% appearing a single time and over 35% taken by the ten largest. This entry belongs to a study of blood T cell repertoires in COVID-19. Trimming shortened V by 3 bases and J by 7 bases, and 10 bases separated the two germline ends. Germline assignment: CDR1 SGHTA and CDR2 FQGNSA. The CDR3 totals 14 residues. What was sequenced was peripheral blood. V gene TRBV7-2 combines with J gene TRBJ1-6; the D is unclear. The receptor was derived from a man over 45 who had recovered from COVID-19. CDR3 region: CASSFKGGNSPLHF. DNA of the CDR3: TGTGCCAGCAGCTTCAAGGGAGGAAATTCACCCCTCCACTTT. The whole variable domain, remainder taken from reference TRBV7-2 and TRBJ1-6, is GAGVSQSPSNKVTEKGKDVELRCDPISGHTALYWYRQSLGQGLEFLIYFQGNSAPDKSGLPSDRFSAERTGGSVSTLTIQRTQQEDSAVYLCASSFKGGNSPLHFGNGTRLTVT.